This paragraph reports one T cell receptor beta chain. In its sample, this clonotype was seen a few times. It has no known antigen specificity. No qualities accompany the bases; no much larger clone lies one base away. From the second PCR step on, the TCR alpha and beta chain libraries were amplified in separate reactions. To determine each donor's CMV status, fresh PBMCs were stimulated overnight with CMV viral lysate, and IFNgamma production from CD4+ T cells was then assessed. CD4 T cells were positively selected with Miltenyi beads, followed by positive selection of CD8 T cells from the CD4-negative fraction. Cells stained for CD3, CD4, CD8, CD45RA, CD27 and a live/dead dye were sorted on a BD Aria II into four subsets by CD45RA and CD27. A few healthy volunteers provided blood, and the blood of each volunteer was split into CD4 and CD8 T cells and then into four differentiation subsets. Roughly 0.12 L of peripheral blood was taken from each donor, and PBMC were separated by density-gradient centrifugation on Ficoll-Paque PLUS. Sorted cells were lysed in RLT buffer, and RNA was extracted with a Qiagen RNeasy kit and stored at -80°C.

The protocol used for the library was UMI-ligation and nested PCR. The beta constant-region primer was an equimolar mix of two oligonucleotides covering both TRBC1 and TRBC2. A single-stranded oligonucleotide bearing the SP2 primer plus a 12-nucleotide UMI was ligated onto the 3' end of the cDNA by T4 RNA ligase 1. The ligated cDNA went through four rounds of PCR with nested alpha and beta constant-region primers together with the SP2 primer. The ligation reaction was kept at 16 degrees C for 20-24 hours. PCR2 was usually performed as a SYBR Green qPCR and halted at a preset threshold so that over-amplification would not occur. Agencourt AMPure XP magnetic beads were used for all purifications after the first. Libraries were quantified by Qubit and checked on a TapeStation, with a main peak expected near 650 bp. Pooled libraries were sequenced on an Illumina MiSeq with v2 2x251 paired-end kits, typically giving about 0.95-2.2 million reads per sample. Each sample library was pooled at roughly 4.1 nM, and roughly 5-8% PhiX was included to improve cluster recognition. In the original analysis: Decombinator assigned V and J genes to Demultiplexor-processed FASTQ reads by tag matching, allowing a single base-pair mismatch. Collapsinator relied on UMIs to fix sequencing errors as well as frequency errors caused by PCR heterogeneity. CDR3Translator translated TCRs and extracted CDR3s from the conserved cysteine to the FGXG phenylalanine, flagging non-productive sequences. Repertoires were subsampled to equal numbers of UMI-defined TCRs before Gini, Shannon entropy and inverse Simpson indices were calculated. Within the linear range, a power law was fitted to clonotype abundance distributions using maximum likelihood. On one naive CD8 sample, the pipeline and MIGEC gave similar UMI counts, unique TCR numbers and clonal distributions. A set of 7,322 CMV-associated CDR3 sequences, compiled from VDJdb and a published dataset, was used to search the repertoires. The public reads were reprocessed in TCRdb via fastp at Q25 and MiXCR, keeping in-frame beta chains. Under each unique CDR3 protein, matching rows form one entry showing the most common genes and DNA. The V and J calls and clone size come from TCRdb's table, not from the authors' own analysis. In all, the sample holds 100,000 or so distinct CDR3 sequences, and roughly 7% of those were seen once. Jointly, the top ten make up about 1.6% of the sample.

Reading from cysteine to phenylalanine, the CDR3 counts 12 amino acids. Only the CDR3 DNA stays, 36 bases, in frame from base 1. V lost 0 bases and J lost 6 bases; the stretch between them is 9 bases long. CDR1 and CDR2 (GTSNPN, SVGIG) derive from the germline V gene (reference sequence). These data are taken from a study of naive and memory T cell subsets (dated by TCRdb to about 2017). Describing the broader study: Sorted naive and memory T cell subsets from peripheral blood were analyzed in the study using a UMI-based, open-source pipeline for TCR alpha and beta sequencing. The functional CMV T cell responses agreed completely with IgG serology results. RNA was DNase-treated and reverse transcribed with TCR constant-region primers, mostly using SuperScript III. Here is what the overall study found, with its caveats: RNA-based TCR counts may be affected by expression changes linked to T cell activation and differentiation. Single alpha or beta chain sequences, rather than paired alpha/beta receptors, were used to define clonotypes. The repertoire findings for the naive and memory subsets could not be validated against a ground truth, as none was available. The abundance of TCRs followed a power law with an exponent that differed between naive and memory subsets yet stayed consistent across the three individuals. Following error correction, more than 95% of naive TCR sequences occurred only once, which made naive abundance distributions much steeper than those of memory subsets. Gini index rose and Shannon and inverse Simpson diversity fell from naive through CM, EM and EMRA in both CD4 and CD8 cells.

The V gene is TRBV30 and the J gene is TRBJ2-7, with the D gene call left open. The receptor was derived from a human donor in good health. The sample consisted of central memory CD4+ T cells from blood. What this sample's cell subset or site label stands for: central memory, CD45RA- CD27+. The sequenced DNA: TGTGCCTGGAGTGTACGGGCCCCCGAGCAGTACTTC. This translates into CAWSVRAPEQYF.